This TCR beta chain came from a study of memory CD8 T cells in hepatitis C reinfection. Findings and caveats of the study: Four to six donors were too few for definitive public clonotype conclusions.

This clone occurred a few times. What it binds is unknown. V lost 5 bases and J 4 bases, leaving 15 bases between the germline ends. Germline loops: CDR1 SGHRS, CDR2 YFSETQ. This CDR3 region has 14 residues. Time point described: pre-reinfection, 55 to 20 weeks before reinfection detection. No in vitro expansion preceded TCR sequencing of the sorted cells. The Montreal HEPCO cohort supplied donors who inject drugs. A couple of donors provided sorted CD3+ CD8+ CD45RO- naive CD8 T cells at all three reinfection time points. Clones were read by immunoSEQ multiplex PCR, and TCRdb kept only the in-frame ones, dropping some. This table has over 45,000 clones, just under 90% appearing once.

J is TRBJ1-1 and V is TRBV5-1; D uncertain. The sequence was obtained from a man aged 18-30 years with hepatitis C virus infection. The material sequenced was naive CD8+ T cells sorted from blood. CDR3 coding DNA: TGCGCCAGCAGGATCGCCGGGAGCGGCACTGAAGCTTTCTTT. The encoded protein is CASRIAGSGTEAFF.